The T cell receptor (beta chain) described here comes from a study of beta chain features in type 1 diabetes. Turning to the study itself: Examination spanned around 100,000,000 sorted cells from all samples.

This clone was recorded a few times. Its antigen is as yet unknown. The junction and the germline gene differ at one end; a read error may be behind it. Averaging roughly 120 mL, one heparinised blood draw was given by each donor. The sequenced template was cDNA made from the entire isolated RNA. The protocol was immunoSEQ multiplex PCR, while the TCRdb copy is restricted to in-frame clones and leaves out a portion. This sample yields hundreds of thousands of clones, of which around a sixth are seen a single time; approximately 0.093% belongs to the top ten. Whole-study results and caveats: Type 1 diabetes patients showed fewer insertions and more deletions at VDJ junctions.

This clonotype originated in a man younger than 30 in good health. Sample: naive CD4+ T cells from blood.

The DNA for the CDR3 is TGCGCCAGCAGCCGGACTAGCGGGAGGGAAGATACGCAGTATTTT. Translated: CASSRTSGREDTQYF. The chain employs TRBV5-4 and TRBJ2-3, with 15 bases identical to TRBD2. This CDR3 has 15 amino acids. Germline values: CDR1 SGHNT, CDR2 YYREEE (reference sequence).